This T cell receptor (beta chain) was profiled in a study of T cell changes during pregnancy in multiple sclerosis. The CDR3 contains 15 residues. V was pared by 4 bases and J by 3 bases, with 2 bases of the junction left unmatched. Germline V gene lookup returns CDR1 SGHRS and CDR2 YFSETQ. Repertoires were generated with immunoSEQ multiplex PCR, while TCRdb's copy carries only in-frame clones and drops some. Of over 85,000 clones listed, 91% are singletons. The genes are TRBV5-1 and TRBJ2-1; TRBD2 matches 12 bases. The source is a female donor in good health, enrolled as a control in a pregnancy study. Source: peripheral blood, taken after pregnancy. The CDR3 DNA reads TGCGCCAGCAGCAGGACTAGCGGGATCTACAATGAGCAGTTCTTC. It translates to CASSRTSGIYNEQFF. The full variable domain, in which reference TRBV5-1 and TRBJ2-1 provide the parts outside the CDR3, is KAGVTQTPRYLIKTRGQQVTLSCSPISGHRSVSWYQQTPGQGLQFLFEYFSETQRNKGNFPGRFSGRQFSNSRSEMNVSTLELGDSALYLCASSRTSGIYNEQFFGPGTRLTVL.